Below are 10 T cell receptor beta chains sequenced from a single sample in a study of early T cells in non-severe SARS-CoV-2 infection (dated by TCRdb to about 2021). Libraries came from 5' RACE. The instrument was a NextSeq 500. TCRdb handled the public reads itself, with Q25 trimming in fastp and clone calling in MiXCR, and kept productive beta chains. Entries are consolidated by CDR3 protein sequence, retaining the most common genes and DNA. For this sample the table gives roughly 77,000 distinct CDR3 sequences, of which 12% were detected only once. The ten largest account for about 4.2% of the sample. Specimen: whole blood. All receptors come from an adult who was a healthcare worker with PCR-confirmed SARS-CoV-2 infection or an uninfected control (not recorded which).

The chain carries TRBV29-1 and TRBJ1-2; 8 bases line up with TRBD1. The V and J ends lost 6 bases and 6 bases, in that order; junction bases with no gene match: 6. This CDR3 region has 12 residues. The germline gives CDR1 SQVTM, CDR2 ANQGSEA. CDR3 residues: CSVGGQGHGYTF. Written as DNA, the CDR3 is TGCAGCGTGGGTGGACAGGGCCATGGCTACACCTTC.

This clonotype was counted only a few times. CDR3 coding DNA: TGTGCCAGCTCACCACCTTCGGTCAGGGACGAGCAGTACTTC. The encoded protein is CASSPPSVRDEQYF. The V gene is TRBV18, the J gene TRBJ2-7, with TRBD1 as a possible D gene (5 bases). CDR1 and CDR2 from the germline V gene are KGHSH and LQKENI. This CDR3 has 14 amino acids. With 0 bases removed from V and 5 bases from J, the gap between germline ends came to 11 bases.

This clonotype was observed at least ten times. This sequence joins TRBV28 and TRBJ1-1; the D gene is possibly TRBD1 (5 bases). This CDR3 is 15 amino acids long. V shed 0 bases and J shed 1 base, with 9 bases lying between them. Germline lookup yields CDR1 MDHEN and CDR2 SYDVKM. CDR3 sequence (DNA): TGTGCCAGCAGTTTATGGTTCGGGGCGAACACTGAAGCTTTCTTT. Residues: CASSLWFGANTEAFF.

This chain links TRBV9 with TRBJ2-5; D is possibly TRBD2 (5 bases). Per the germline V gene, CDR1 is SGDLS and CDR2 is YYNGEE. V was pared by 4 bases and J by 8 bases, with 18 bases between. This CDR3 is 14 amino acids long. In DNA form, the CDR3 reads TGTGCCAGCAGCTCGACTTCCGGGGTCCACACCCAGTACTTC. As protein: CASSSTSGVHTQYF.

There are many counts of this clonotype. The chain uses TRBV20-1 and TRBJ2-2; D is possibly TRBD1 (5 bases). V lost 4 bases and J 2 bases, leaving 11 bases between the germline ends. Per germline, CDR1 DFQATT and CDR2 SNEGSKA (reference sequence). This CDR3 is built from 14 residues. CDR3 in amino acids: CSAKPGQNTGELFF. The CDR3 DNA follows: TGCAGTGCTAAACCAGGACAAAACACCGGGGAGCTGTTTTTT.

This clonotype has a handful of counts. The chain carries TRBV9 and TRBJ2-1, with 11 nucleotides matching TRBD2. J lost 8 bases, V lost 0 bases, and 4 bases had no gene match. The CDR3 runs to 15 residues. The germline V gene has CDR1 SGDLS and CDR2 YYNGEE. The CDR3 DNA reads as TGTGCCAGCAGCGTAGGTAGCGGGGGGGCCTATGAGCAGTTCTTC. Residues: CASSVGSGGAYEQFF.

In this sample, this clonotype turned up many times. The chain uses TRBV6-4 and TRBJ2-3; D gene uncertain. Germline CDR1 reads MRHNA; CDR2 reads SNTAGT. Between the trimmed V and J ends, which lost 6 bases and 3 bases, there was a span of 10 bases. There are 13 residues in the CDR3. The CDR3 DNA is TGTGCCAGCAGCGCTCAGGCGACAGATACGCAGTATTTT. It specifies CASSAQATDTQYF.

The chain couples TRBV6-5 to TRBJ1-2, with TRBD1 identical over 8 bases. Trimming at V came to 7 bases and at J to 4 bases, leaving 8 bases not matched to a gene. This CDR3 spans 14 amino acids. CDR1 is MNHEY, CDR2 SVGAGI, per germline. CDR3 DNA sequence: TGTGCCAGCACCAATCGACAGGGGTTCTATGGCTACACCTTC. It translates to CASTNRQGFYGYTF.

This clonotype was picked up a small number of times. The chain employs TRBV20-1 and TRBJ1-2, with D maybe TRBD1 (5 bases). CDR3 length: 15 amino acids. The germline V and J ends were trimmed by 0 bases and 7 bases, with 18 bases remaining between them. Germline values: CDR1 DFQATT, CDR2 SNEGSKA (reference sequence). DNA for the CDR3: TGCAGTGCTAGAGATCGCCATCAGGGTTTACGTGGCTACACCTTC. This encodes CSARDRHQGLRGYTF.

The sample holds many counts of this clonotype. The rearrangement joins TRBV10-3 to TRBJ2-1, with unresolved D. The V gene's germline CDR1 is ENHRY and CDR2 SYGVKD. The CDR3 length is 16 residues. Trimming shortened V by 3 bases and J by 0 bases, and 12 bases separated the two germline ends. The CDR3 protein is CAISEVKGGSYNEQFF. The CDR3 region has the DNA TGTGCCATCAGTGAAGTGAAGGGTGGCTCCTACAATGAGCAGTTCTTC.